The sequence of this TCR beta chain was determined in a study of T cells in Graves' hyperthyroidism and ophthalmopathy. About the study: Sampling of peripheral blood happened at initial diagnosis, prior to any treatment. Study results and caveats: Within blood appeared most thyroid clonotypes that had expanded above 0.001.

The CDR3 regions of TCR beta were amplified from RNA transcripts. First-round RT-PCR with HTBI primers amplified the TCR CDR3 region. TCRdb processed the multiplex PCR reads anew with MiXCR; each CDR3 protein has one entry. The sample holds 500,000 to 550,000 distinct CDR3 sequences, 20% seen once. Patients were excluded because of uncontrolled infection, other autoimmune disease, pregnancy or lactation. From more than 9.5 ml of fresh peripheral blood, PBMCs were isolated. Points on this clonotype: No antigen is known for it.

Between the trimmed V and J ends, which lost 4 bases and 8 bases, there was a span of 18 bases. The CDR3 extends over 15 amino acids. Germline V gene data show CDR1 as ENHRY and CDR2 as SYGVKD. V usage is TRBV10-3 and J usage is TRBJ2-1, with D possibly matching TRBD1 (5 bases). This sequence was found in a middle-aged man with Graves' ophthalmopathy. Sequencing used blood. CDR3 region: CAISGQGGHQDEQFF. The DNA for the CDR3 is TGTGCCATCAGTGGGCAGGGCGGCCACCAGGATGAGCAGTTCTTC.